The following is a T cell receptor (beta chain) sequence with its context. Trimming removed 1 base from V and 1 base from J, with 11 bases in between. This CDR3 comprises 15 residues. CDR1 is SGHRS, CDR2 YFSETQ, per germline. This record belongs to a study of cytomegalovirus exposure and HLA in healthy donors. Primers included in the PCR were 60 Vbeta and 13 Jbeta primers. Measured with immunoSEQ multiplex PCR; TCRdb has only the in-frame clones, and not every one. The sample yields 100,000 or so clones, roughly 79% seen once. Sample: PBMCs. This chain uses TRBV5-1 with TRBJ1-1, with unresolved D. This receptor was taken from a man aged 35-49 years in good health and CMV-seronegative. Here the CDR3 reads CASSLFAEANTEAFF. CDR3 bases: TGCGCCAGCAGCTTGTTTGCGGAGGCGAACACTGAAGCTTTCTTT.